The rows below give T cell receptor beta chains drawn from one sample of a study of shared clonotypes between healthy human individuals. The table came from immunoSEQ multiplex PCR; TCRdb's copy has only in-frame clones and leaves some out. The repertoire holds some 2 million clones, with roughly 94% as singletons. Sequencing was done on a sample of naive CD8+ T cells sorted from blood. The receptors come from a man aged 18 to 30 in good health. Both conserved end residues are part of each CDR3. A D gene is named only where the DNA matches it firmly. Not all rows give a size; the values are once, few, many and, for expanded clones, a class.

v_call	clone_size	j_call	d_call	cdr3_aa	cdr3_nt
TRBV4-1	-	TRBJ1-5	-	CASSYYAGGGVGTQHF	TGCGCCAGCAGCTATTACGCTGGCGGGGGCGTGGGGACCCAGCATTTT
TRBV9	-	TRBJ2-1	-	CASSGQDHYNEQFF	TGTGCCAGCAGCGGGCAGGATCACTACAATGAGCAGTTCTTC
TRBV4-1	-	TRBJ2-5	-	CASSQEGPASGETQYF	TGCGCCAGCAGCCAAGAGGGCCCCGCGTCGGGGGAGACCCAGTACTTC
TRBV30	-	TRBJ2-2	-	CAWSVGAPGELFF	TGTGCCTGGAGTGTAGGGGCACCCGGGGAGCTGTTTTTT
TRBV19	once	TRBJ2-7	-	CASSVDIRTYEQYF	TGTGCCAGTAGTGTGGACATCCGAACCTACGAGCAGTACTTC
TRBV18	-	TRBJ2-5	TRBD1	CASSPSPRTGGETQYF	TGTGCCAGCTCACCAAGCCCACGGACAGGGGGTGAGACCCAGTACTTC
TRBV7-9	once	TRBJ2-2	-	CASSLAVAGELFF	TGTGCCAGCAGCTTAGCGGTTGCCGGGGAGCTGTTTTTT
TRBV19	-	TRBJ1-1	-	CASSMRGTEAFF	TGTGCCAGTAGTATGAGAGGGACTGAAGCTTTCTTT
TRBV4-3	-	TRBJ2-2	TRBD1	CASSQERPGQIATGELFF	TGCGCCAGCAGCCAAGAAAGGCCGGGACAGATAGCCACCGGGGAGCTGTTTTTT
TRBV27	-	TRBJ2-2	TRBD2	CASSLLGGTNTGELFF	TGTGCCAGCAGTCTCCTGGGGGGGACGAACACCGGGGAGCTGTTTTTT
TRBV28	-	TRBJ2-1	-	CASSFSLLGDEQFF	TGTGCCAGCAGTTTCTCACTTCTCGGGGATGAGCAGTTCTTC
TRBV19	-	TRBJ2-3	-	CASSRDWSSTDTQYF	TGTGCCAGTAGTCGGGACTGGTCCTCCACAGATACGCAGTATTTT
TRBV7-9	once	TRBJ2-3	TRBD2	CASTEPRESGTDTQYF	TGTGCCAGCACCGAACCGCGGGAGTCGGGCACAGATACGCAGTATTTT
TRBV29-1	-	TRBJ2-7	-	CSAMKGAYEQYF	TGCAGCGCAATGAAGGGCGCCTACGAGCAGTACTTC
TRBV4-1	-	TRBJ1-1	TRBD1	CASSYDRVGNTEAFF	TGCGCCAGCAGCTACGACAGGGTTGGGAACACTGAAGCTTTCTTT
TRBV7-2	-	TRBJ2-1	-	CASSLGGGNEQFF	TGTGCCAGCAGTCTGGGTGGCGGGAATGAGCAGTTCTTC
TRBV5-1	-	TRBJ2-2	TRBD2	CASSQRLAGANTGELFF	TGCGCCAGCAGCCAAAGACTAGCGGGGGCGAACACCGGGGAGCTGTTTTTT
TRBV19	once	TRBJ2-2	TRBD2	CASRGLGTGELFF	TGTGCCAGTAGGGGACTAGGCACCGGGGAGCTGTTTTTT
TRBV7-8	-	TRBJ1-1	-	CASSLDRGANTEAFF	TGTGCCAGCAGCTTAGATAGGGGTGCGAACACTGAAGCTTTCTTT
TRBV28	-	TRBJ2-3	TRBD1	CASSRDRVTQYF	TGTGCCAGCAGCCGAGACAGGGTCACGCAGTATTTT
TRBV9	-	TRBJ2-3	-	CASSVDREITDTQYF	TGTGCCAGCAGCGTAGATCGAGAGATCACAGATACGCAGTATTTT
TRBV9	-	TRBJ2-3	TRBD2	CASSPFWGSGGLDTQYF	TGTGCCAGCAGCCCCTTTTGGGGTAGCGGGGGGTTGGATACGCAGTATTTT
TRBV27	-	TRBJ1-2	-	CASSLIGTSAAYGYTF	TGTGCCAGCAGTTTAATCGGTACCTCTGCGGCTTATGGCTACACCTTC
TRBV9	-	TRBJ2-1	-	CASSVAGPGSYNEQFF	TGTGCCAGCAGCGTAGCTGGCCCAGGGTCGTACAATGAGCAGTTCTTC
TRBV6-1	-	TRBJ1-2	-	CASTLRRGRGEGYTF	TGTGCCAGCACACTTCGAAGGGGGAGGGGGGAAGGCTACACCTTC
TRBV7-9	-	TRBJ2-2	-	CASSSGPPAGELFF	TGTGCCAGCAGCAGCGGACCCCCCGCCGGGGAGCTGTTTTTT
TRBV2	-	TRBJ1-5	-	CASRGQDNQPQHF	TGTGCCAGCAGGGGACAAGACAATCAGCCCCAGCATTTT
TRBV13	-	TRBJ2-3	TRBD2	CASSPAGTSGSTDTQYF	TGTGCCAGCAGCCCTGCGGGGACTAGCGGCTCCACAGATACGCAGTATTTT
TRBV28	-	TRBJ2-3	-	CASSLNSDTQYF	TGTGCCAGCAGCCTAAACTCAGATACGCAGTATTTT